This T cell receptor (beta chain) was identified during a study of blood T cell repertoires in COVID-19. Background on the study: From the United States, Italy and Spain came samples of acute and convalescent COVID-19. Sample material is recorded as cDNA or gDNA derived from T cells, B-cell-depleted T cells, or PBMCs.

The germline V and J ends were trimmed by 0 bases and 5 bases, with 7 bases remaining between them. CDR1 KGHSH and CDR2 LQKENI come from the germline V gene. CDR3 length equals 14 residues. Methods used by the authors: Reference gene primer amplification gave estimated nucleated cell counts. The repertoire was sequenced with immunoSEQ multiplex PCR; TCRdb's copy has only in-frame clones and lacks some. That table furnishes V, J and clone size, whereas the DNA furnished D and trimming. In the table there are around 100,000 clones, about 89% of which are singletons. The source is a human donor in a cohort sampled during active COVID-19. The chain links TRBV18 to TRBJ1-4; D is unresolved. The sequencing sample was made of peripheral blood. The CDR3 region is CASSPPGSNEKLFF. CDR3 coding DNA: TGTGCCAGCTCACCACCCGGGAGCAATGAAAAACTGTTTTTT. The variable domain in full, with the rest retrieved from reference TRBV18 and TRBJ1-4, is NAGVMQNPRHLVRRRGQEARLRCSPMKGHSHVYWYRQLPEEGLKFMVYLQKENIIDESGMPKERFSAEFPKEGPSILRIQQVVRGDSAAYFCASSPPGSNEKLFFGSGTQLSVL.